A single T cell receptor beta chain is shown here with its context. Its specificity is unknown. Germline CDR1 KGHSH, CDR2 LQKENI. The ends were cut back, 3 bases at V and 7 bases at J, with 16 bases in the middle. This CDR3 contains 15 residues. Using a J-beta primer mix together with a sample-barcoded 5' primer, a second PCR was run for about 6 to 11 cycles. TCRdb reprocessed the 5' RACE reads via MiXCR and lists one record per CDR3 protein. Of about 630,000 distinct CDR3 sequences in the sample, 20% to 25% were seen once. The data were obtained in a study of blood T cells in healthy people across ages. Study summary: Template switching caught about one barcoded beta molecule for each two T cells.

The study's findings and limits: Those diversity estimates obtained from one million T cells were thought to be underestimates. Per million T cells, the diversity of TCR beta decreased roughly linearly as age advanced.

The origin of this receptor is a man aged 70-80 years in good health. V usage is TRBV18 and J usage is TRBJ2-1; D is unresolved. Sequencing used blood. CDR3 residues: CASSPESILGNEQFF. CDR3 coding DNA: TGTGCCAGCTCACCGGAGAGTATACTTGGAAATGAGCAGTTCTTC.